These T cell receptor beta chains were read from a single sample in a study of cytomegalovirus exposure and HLA in healthy donors. Clones were read by immunoSEQ multiplex PCR, and TCRdb kept only the in-frame ones, dropping some. The sample lists hundreds of thousands of clones; about 78% were seen once. The source material was PBMCs. The receptors come from a male donor in good health and CMV-seronegative. Each CDR3 is given with its conserved first and last residue. The D gene is left open where the match is weak. Size is stated for part of the rows, as once, few or many counts, or as a class when the clone is expanded.

length: 13
V: TRBV25-1
size: .
D: .
J: TRBJ2-4
DNA: TGTGCCAGCAGTGATCCGGGTAAAAACATTCAGTACTTC
CDR3: CASSDPGKNIQYF

length: 15
V: TRBV19
size: .
D: TRBD2
J: TRBJ2-3
DNA: TGTGCCAGTAGCGGTGGGAGGGTTAGCACAGATACGCAGTATTTT
CDR3: CASSGGRVSTDTQYF

length: 13
V: TRBV19
size: .
D: .
J: TRBJ2-7
DNA: TGTGCCAGCGCGCTGGGGGGGGGCAGGGAGCAGTACTTC
CDR3: CASALGGGREQYF

length: 14
V: TRBV9
size: .
D: .
J: TRBJ2-5
DNA: TGTGCCAGCATGCCCCCCGGGGGTGTAGAGGCCCAGTACTTC
CDR3: CASMPPGGVEAQYF

length: 15
V: TRBV4-2
size: .
D: .
J: TRBJ2-5
DNA: TGTGCCAGCAGCCAAGATTCCAGGGGCCAAGAGACCCAGTACTTC
CDR3: CASSQDSRGQETQYF

length: 16
V: TRBV29-1
size: .
D: .
J: TRBJ2-7
DNA: TGCAGCGTTTCGGAGGGGGCGGCGACCTGGCCCTACGAGCAGTACTTC
CDR3: CSVSEGAATWPYEQYF

length: 15
V: TRBV6-5
size: .
D: TRBD1
J: TRBJ2-2
DNA: TGTGCCAGCAGGTCCGATAGGGGGCGGGCCGGGGAGCTGTTTTTT
CDR3: CASRSDRGRAGELFF

length: 13
V: TRBV29-1
size: .
D: .
J: TRBJ2-3
DNA: TGCAGCGGGCGGGACTCCGTCACAGATACGCAGTATTTT
CDR3: CSGRDSVTDTQYF

length: 13
V: TRBV6-5
size: .
D: .
J: TRBJ2-5
DNA: TGTGCCGCACGGGACTCGAACCAAGAGACCCAGTACTTC
CDR3: CAARDSNQETQYF

length: 16
V: TRBV7-9
size: .
D: .
J: TRBJ1-2
DNA: TGTGCCAGCAGCTTAGAGAGGTTGGGACACGCCTATGGCTACACCTTC
CDR3: CASSLERLGHAYGYTF

length: 16
V: TRBV7-3
size: .
D: TRBD1
J: TRBJ2-1
DNA: TGTGCCAGCAGCTCACAGGGACAGGGGCAATACAATGAGCAGTTCTTC
CDR3: CASSSQGQGQYNEQFF

length: 17
V: TRBV7-9
size: few
D: .
J: TRBJ1-3
DNA: TGTGCCAGCAGCGCGAATACAGGGCGACAGCTTGGAAACACCATATATTTT
CDR3: CASSANTGRQLGNTIYF

length: 13
V: TRBV2
size: .
D: .
J: TRBJ1-1
DNA: TGTGCCACCGTAGACAGATTGAACACTGAAGCTTTCTTT
CDR3: CATVDRLNTEAFF

length: 14
V: TRBV9
size: .
D: TRBD2
J: TRBJ2-3
DNA: TGTGCCAGCAGGCCTGCGGGGGGAGATGGGACGCAGTATTTT
CDR3: CASRPAGGDGTQYF

length: 17
V: TRBV18
size: .
D: TRBD1
J: TRBJ1-2
DNA: TGTGCCAGCTCAACAGGGACAGGGGGTGCCGTCTCCGATGGCTACACCTTC
CDR3: CASSTGTGGAVSDGYTF

length: 22
V: TRBV4-1
size: .
D: TRBD1
J: TRBJ2-6
DNA: TGCGCCAGCAGCCGAGGGGCCGGGACAGGGGTTAGAGCTAGCTCTGGGGCCAACGTCCTGACTTTC
CDR3: CASSRGAGTGVRASSGANVLTF

length: 17
V: TRBV19
size: .
D: TRBD1
J: TRBJ1-4
DNA: TGTGCCAGTAGTATTTGGGACAGCATATCAACTAATGAAAAACTGTTTTTT
CDR3: CASSIWDSISTNEKLFF

length: 14
V: TRBV28
size: few
D: .
J: TRBJ2-3
DNA: TGTGCCAGCGGGTCGACCGGGTCCACAGATACGCAGTATTTT
CDR3: CASGSTGSTDTQYF

length: 16
V: TRBV4-1
size: .
D: TRBD2
J: TRBJ2-7
DNA: TGCGCCAGCAGCCAAGATACTAGCGTGGGCCTCTACGAGCAGTACTTC
CDR3: CASSQDTSVGLYEQYF

length: 15
V: TRBV27
size: .
D: TRBD1
J: TRBJ1-4
DNA: TGTGCCAGCAGTCCAGACAGGGGATCTAATGAAAAACTGTTTTTT
CDR3: CASSPDRGSNEKLFF

length: 12
V: TRBV6-5
size: once
D: .
J: TRBJ1-2
DNA: TGTGCCAGCAGGACGGGGTTGTATGGCTACACCTTC
CDR3: CASRTGLYGYTF

length: 18
V: TRBV9
size: .
D: .
J: TRBJ2-3
DNA: TGTGCCAGCAGCGTAGGCTCGGGGAGACCCTCATCCACAGATACGCAGTATTTT
CDR3: CASSVGSGRPSSTDTQYF

length: 16
V: TRBV5-5
size: few
D: TRBD1
J: TRBJ2-7
DNA: TGTGCCAGCAGCTTGCTGGGACAGGGGCTACTCTACGAGCAGTACTTC
CDR3: CASSLLGQGLLYEQYF

length: 13
V: TRBV6-5
size: .
D: .
J: TRBJ2-3
DNA: TGTGCCAGCAGTTACGCGGGTCGGAATACGCAGTATTTT
CDR3: CASSYAGRNTQYF

length: 14
V: TRBV2
size: .
D: .
J: TRBJ2-3
DNA: TGTGCCAGCAGTGAAGGGAGTCTGGCGGATACGCAGTATTTT
CDR3: CASSEGSLADTQYF

length: 15
V: TRBV5-1
size: .
D: .
J: TRBJ2-1
DNA: TGCGCCAGCAGAATTGCGGCGCTTAAAGGGGATGAGCAGTTCTTC
CDR3: CASRIAALKGDEQFF

length: 15
V: TRBV18
size: .
D: .
J: TRBJ2-3
DNA: TGTGCCAGCTCAACGAGCGGGCATAGCACAGATACGCAGTATTTT
CDR3: CASSTSGHSTDTQYF

length: 13
V: TRBV6-5
size: few
D: .
J: TRBJ1-1
DNA: TGTGCCAGCAGACAGCTGATGAACACTGAAGCTTTCTTT
CDR3: CASRQLMNTEAFF

length: 14
V: TRBV5-4
size: .
D: .
J: TRBJ1-2
DNA: TGTGCCAGCAGCTTCGTAGCCAGCTCCTATGGCTACACCTTC
CDR3: CASSFVASSYGYTF

length: 16
V: TRBV9
size: .
D: TRBD2
J: TRBJ2-7
DNA: TGTGCCAGCAGCGTAGGGGGACTACCTACCGTTTACGAGCAGTACTTC
CDR3: CASSVGGLPTVYEQYF

length: 16
V: TRBV5-6
size: .
D: .
J: TRBJ2-7
DNA: TGTGCCAGCAGCTTGGGACAGGCTCTAAGCTCCTACGAGCAGTACTTC
CDR3: CASSLGQALSSYEQYF

length: 16
V: TRBV28
size: .
D: .
J: TRBJ2-7
DNA: TGTGCCAGCAGTCCAACTCCTGGGGCCATCTCCTACGAGCAGTACTTC
CDR3: CASSPTPGAISYEQYF

length: 14
V: TRBV5-4
size: .
D: .
J: TRBJ2-2
DNA: TGTGCCAGCAGCTTCGAGGCGCACACCGGGGAGCTGTTTTTT
CDR3: CASSFEAHTGELFF

length: 12
V: TRBV29-1
size: .
D: TRBD2
J: TRBJ2-2
DNA: TGCAGCGTTGCGGGCGGGGGCGGGGAGCTGTTTTTT
CDR3: CSVAGGGGELFF

length: 17
V: TRBV15
size: .
D: TRBD1
J: TRBJ2-6
DNA: TGTGCCACCAGCAGAGTTACAGGGGCCTCTGGGGCCAACGTCCTGACTTTC
CDR3: CATSRVTGASGANVLTF

length: 16
V: TRBV7-6
size: .
D: TRBD1
J: TRBJ2-2
DNA: TGTGCCAGCAGCTCACAGGGGGCGCGAGGAACCGGGGAGCTGTTTTTT
CDR3: CASSSQGARGTGELFF

length: 16
V: TRBV5-1
size: .
D: TRBD2
J: TRBJ2-7
DNA: TGCGCCAGCAGCTTGGTCTCAGGACTAGCGGGGGCCGAGCAGTACTTC
CDR3: CASSLVSGLAGAEQYF

length: 16
V: TRBV7-9
size: .
D: .
J: TRBJ1-1
DNA: TGTGCCAGCAGCCCTCGACTCCGGGGGGCCAACACTGAAGCTTTCTTT
CDR3: CASSPRLRGANTEAFF

length: 15
V: TRBV4-1
size: few
D: .
J: TRBJ2-7
DNA: TGCGCCAGCAGCCAAGATGACAACCCGACCTACGAGCAGTACTTC
CDR3: CASSQDDNPTYEQYF

length: 12
V: TRBV28
size: .
D: TRBD2
J: TRBJ2-7
DNA: TGTGCCAGCAGGGGGGGGGAGTACGAGCAGTACTTC
CDR3: CASRGGEYEQYF

length: 14
V: TRBV6-6
size: .
D: .
J: TRBJ1-1
DNA: TGTGCCAGCAGTTACCCGGGGATGAACACTGAAGCTTTCTTT
CDR3: CASSYPGMNTEAFF